Listed below are T cell receptor beta chains from one sample, sequenced in a study of T-cell memory formation after mild COVID-19. TCRdb processed the 5' RACE reads anew with MiXCR; each CDR3 protein has one entry. The sample holds around 440,000 distinct CDR3 sequences; 15% to 20% are singletons and the top ten take approximately 13%. Sequenced sample: PBMCs or a T cell subset sorted from them (not recorded which). The receptors stem from an adult woman who had mild COVID-19 (a few samples of this study predate the infection). Cell type and time point are not known. CDR3s include the opening cysteine and the closing phenylalanine or tryptophan. D genes are given only for firm matches. Size is omitted from some rows. Given values are once, few, many or a class for expanded clones.

j_gene: TRBJ2-3; abundance: -; d_gene: -; v_gene: TRBV5-4; CDR3nt: TGTGCCAGCAGCTTGAGGGACTGGAGTGTCACAGATACGCAGTATTTT; CDR3aa: CASSLRDWSVTDTQYF
j_gene: TRBJ1-1; abundance: -; d_gene: -; v_gene: TRBV19; CDR3nt: TGTGCCAGTAGTATAACCGACGGGAACACTGAAGCTTTCTTT; CDR3aa: CASSITDGNTEAFF
j_gene: TRBJ2-7; abundance: -; d_gene: -; v_gene: TRBV5-1; CDR3nt: TGCGCCAGCAGCTTGGGCTCGGGGATTGAAGGATACGAGCAGTACTTC; CDR3aa: CASSLGSGIEGYEQYF
j_gene: TRBJ2-1; abundance: -; d_gene: -; v_gene: TRBV4-3; CDR3nt: TGCGCCAGCAGCCAAGATAGTCGTAGGGGTAGCTCCTACAATGAGCAGTTCTTC; CDR3aa: CASSQDSRRGSSYNEQFF
j_gene: TRBJ2-2; abundance: few; d_gene: TRBD2; v_gene: TRBV4-1; CDR3nt: TGCGCCAGCAGCCTGAACCTAGCGGTCCCGACCGGGGAGCTGTTTTTT; CDR3aa: CASSLNLAVPTGELFF
j_gene: TRBJ1-5; abundance: few; d_gene: -; v_gene: TRBV6-1; CDR3nt: TGTGCCAGCAGCCAGGATACCAATCAGCCCCAGCATTTT; CDR3aa: CASSQDTNQPQHF
j_gene: TRBJ2-3; abundance: many; d_gene: TRBD2; v_gene: TRBV5-1; CDR3nt: TGCGCCAGCAGCCCCGAGCGGGGTGGGACAGATACGCAGTATTTT; CDR3aa: CASSPERGGTDTQYF
j_gene: TRBJ2-1; abundance: many; d_gene: -; v_gene: TRBV25-1; CDR3nt: TGTGCCAGCAGTTATGGGGGACGGAACAATGAGCAGTTCTTC; CDR3aa: CASSYGGRNNEQFF
j_gene: TRBJ1-4; abundance: -; d_gene: -; v_gene: TRBV5-1; CDR3nt: TGCGCCAGCAGCTTGGAGGGGCGGAGAGAAGAAAAACTGTTTTTT; CDR3aa: CASSLEGRREEKLFF
j_gene: TRBJ2-3; abundance: -; d_gene: -; v_gene: TRBV12-3/TRBV12-4; CDR3nt: TGTGCCAGCACCGACCTCCCCCTGATGGGAGATACGCAGTATTTT; CDR3aa: CASTDLPLMGDTQYF
j_gene: TRBJ2-1; abundance: -; d_gene: -; v_gene: TRBV21-1; CDR3nt: TGTGCCAGCACCCCGAAAGGGCCCAGGGGAAAAACATATGAGCAGTTCTTC; CDR3aa: CASTPKGPRGKTYEQFF
j_gene: TRBJ2-7; abundance: few; d_gene: -; v_gene: TRBV18; CDR3nt: TGTGCCAGCTCACCACCCGGCCCGGGAAACGAGCAGTACTTC; CDR3aa: CASSPPGPGNEQYF
j_gene: TRBJ2-1; abundance: -; d_gene: -; v_gene: TRBV6-2/TRBV6-3; CDR3nt: TGTGCCAGCAGTTTTGTGGCCGCTTACAATGAGCAGTTCTTC; CDR3aa: CASSFVAAYNEQFF
j_gene: TRBJ2-1; abundance: -; d_gene: -; v_gene: TRBV7-2; CDR3nt: TGTGCCAGCAGCTCATTTTACAGGGAAACGGCAACTCGCAATGAGCAGTTCTTC; CDR3aa: CASSSFYRETATRNEQFF
j_gene: TRBJ2-1; abundance: -; d_gene: -; v_gene: TRBV24-1; CDR3nt: TGTGCCACCAGTGATCCCGCCCTCCAGGGGGGACAGTTCTTC; CDR3aa: CATSDPALQGGQFF
j_gene: TRBJ2-7; abundance: many; d_gene: -; v_gene: TRBV30; CDR3nt: TGTGCCTGGAGACAACAGAGCGGGCACTCCTACGAGCAGTACTTC; CDR3aa: CAWRQQSGHSYEQYF
j_gene: TRBJ2-1; abundance: many; d_gene: -; v_gene: TRBV7-8; CDR3nt: TGTGCCAGCAGCTTAGCCCCTTTCAATGAGCAGTTCTTC; CDR3aa: CASSLAPFNEQFF
j_gene: TRBJ2-3; abundance: -; d_gene: TRBD1; v_gene: TRBV7-3; CDR3nt: TGTGCCAGCAGTTGGGACAGGGCCCCCCCAGATACGCAGTATTTT; CDR3aa: CASSWDRAPPDTQYF
j_gene: TRBJ2-5; abundance: few; d_gene: -; v_gene: TRBV4-2; CDR3nt: TGTGCCAGCAGCCAAGATCCATCCGGGAGAGGTACTCGGTACCAAGAGACCCAGTACTTC; CDR3aa: CASSQDPSGRGTRYQETQYF
j_gene: TRBJ2-7; abundance: many; d_gene: TRBD1; v_gene: TRBV5-1; CDR3nt: TGCGCCAGCAGCCCGAGACAGGGCCACGAGCAGTACTTC; CDR3aa: CASSPRQGHEQYF
j_gene: TRBJ2-1; abundance: -; d_gene: -; v_gene: TRBV2; CDR3nt: TGTGCCAGCAGTGAACAAGGGCGGGGTACCTACAATGAGCAGTTCTTC; CDR3aa: CASSEQGRGTYNEQFF
j_gene: TRBJ2-7; abundance: many; d_gene: -; v_gene: TRBV7-9; CDR3nt: TGTGCCAGCAGCTTAGGACCCTGGGGAGAGCAGTACTTC; CDR3aa: CASSLGPWGEQYF
j_gene: TRBJ2-3; abundance: few; d_gene: -; v_gene: TRBV6-6; CDR3nt: TGTGCCAGCAGTCCCCGTGGTGGCCCCACAGATACGCAGTATTTT; CDR3aa: CASSPRGGPTDTQYF
j_gene: TRBJ2-1; abundance: -; d_gene: -; v_gene: TRBV20-1; CDR3nt: TGCAGTGCTAGGGGGAACAGCCACAATGAGCAGTTCTTC; CDR3aa: CSARGNSHNEQFF
j_gene: TRBJ2-7; abundance: -; d_gene: -; v_gene: TRBV30; CDR3nt: TGTGCCTGGAGTGACAGCCTTTACGAGCAGTACTTC; CDR3aa: CAWSDSLYEQYF
j_gene: TRBJ1-1; abundance: -; d_gene: -; v_gene: TRBV6-5; CDR3nt: TGTGCCAGCAGTTACTCAACCGGACTCATGAACACTGAAGCTTTCTTT; CDR3aa: CASSYSTGLMNTEAFF
j_gene: TRBJ2-5; abundance: many; d_gene: -; v_gene: TRBV7-2; CDR3nt: TGTGCCAGCAGCCCAGCGGTGCGGGAGACCCAGTACTTC; CDR3aa: CASSPAVRETQYF
j_gene: TRBJ1-4; abundance: few; d_gene: -; v_gene: TRBV4-2; CDR3nt: TGTGCCAGCAGCCAAGACTCCCCATGGGGGGGGAGTGAAAAACTGTTTTTT; CDR3aa: CASSQDSPWGGSEKLFF
j_gene: TRBJ2-1; abundance: few; d_gene: TRBD2; v_gene: TRBV19; CDR3nt: TGTGCCAGTGTGAAAAGCGGGAACAGCGAGCAGTTCTTC; CDR3aa: CASVKSGNSEQFF
j_gene: TRBJ1-5; abundance: -; d_gene: -; v_gene: TRBV7-8; CDR3nt: TGTGCCAGCAGCTTGTCACAGAGTAATCAGCCCCAGCATTTT; CDR3aa: CASSLSQSNQPQHF
j_gene: TRBJ2-2; abundance: few; d_gene: TRBD2; v_gene: TRBV3-1; CDR3nt: TGTGCCAGCAGCCACGATCGCCGCGGGGGGCCGAACACCGGGGAGCTGTTTTTT; CDR3aa: CASSHDRRGGPNTGELFF
j_gene: TRBJ1-3; abundance: many; d_gene: -; v_gene: TRBV12-3/TRBV12-4; CDR3nt: TGTGCCAGCAGCTCAGGGAGCTCTGGAAACACCATATATTTT; CDR3aa: CASSSGSSGNTIYF
j_gene: TRBJ2-1; abundance: -; d_gene: TRBD2; v_gene: TRBV7-6; CDR3nt: TGTGCCAGCAGCTTAGGGGGAGGGCCAATGCAATATGAGCAGTTCTTC; CDR3aa: CASSLGGGPMQYEQFF
j_gene: TRBJ2-3; abundance: -; d_gene: -; v_gene: TRBV12-3/TRBV12-4; CDR3nt: TGTGCCAGCAGTTTAGTCGCTAGGGCAGATACGCAGTATTTT; CDR3aa: CASSLVARADTQYF
j_gene: TRBJ1-2; abundance: -; d_gene: -; v_gene: TRBV5-5; CDR3nt: TGTGCCAGCAGCTTGGAAAGTTCGCAGCTCTATGGCTACACCTTC; CDR3aa: CASSLESSQLYGYTF
j_gene: TRBJ2-1; abundance: many; d_gene: -; v_gene: TRBV10-3; CDR3nt: TGTGCCATCAGTGATTCCCATGACGTCAATGAGCAGTTCTTC; CDR3aa: CAISDSHDVNEQFF
j_gene: TRBJ1-6; abundance: -; d_gene: -; v_gene: TRBV20-1; CDR3nt: TGCAGTGCTAGAGCCGGGGGGAAACATCCACCCCTCCACTTT; CDR3aa: CSARAGGKHPPLHF
j_gene: TRBJ2-1; abundance: -; d_gene: -; v_gene: TRBV4-1; CDR3nt: TGCGCCAGCAGCCAATATCCGAGCTCGGGCAATGAGCAGTTCTTC; CDR3aa: CASSQYPSSGNEQFF
j_gene: TRBJ2-7; abundance: -; d_gene: TRBD2; v_gene: TRBV4-1; CDR3nt: TGCGCCAGCAGCCACTCTAGCGGGGGAGGCTACGAGCAGTACTTC; CDR3aa: CASSHSSGGGYEQYF
j_gene: TRBJ1-1; abundance: -; d_gene: -; v_gene: TRBV20-1; CDR3nt: TGCAGTGCTAGTCCTCACGGAGTGAACACTGAAGCTTTCTTT; CDR3aa: CSASPHGVNTEAFF
j_gene: TRBJ2-1; abundance: -; d_gene: TRBD1; v_gene: TRBV2; CDR3nt: TGTGCCAGCAGCAGGACAGGGGAGTACAATGAGCAGTTCTTC; CDR3aa: CASSRTGEYNEQFF
j_gene: TRBJ1-4; abundance: few; d_gene: -; v_gene: TRBV12-3/TRBV12-4; CDR3nt: TGTGCCAGCGGCGACGATGCAACTAATGAAAAACTGTTTTTT; CDR3aa: CASGDDATNEKLFF
j_gene: TRBJ2-7; abundance: -; d_gene: TRBD2; v_gene: TRBV10-3; CDR3nt: TGTGCCATCAGGGGGGGACTAGCGGGGGACAGCTACGAGCAGTACTTC; CDR3aa: CAIRGGLAGDSYEQYF
j_gene: TRBJ2-1; abundance: -; d_gene: TRBD1; v_gene: TRBV7-2; CDR3nt: TGTGCCAGCAGCACCCGGACAGGGAACTTGGGGTGGGTCTTC; CDR3aa: CASSTRTGNLGWVF
j_gene: TRBJ1-1; abundance: -; d_gene: TRBD1; v_gene: TRBV20-1; CDR3nt: TGCAGTGCTACCAGGGGGCTTTTGAACACTGAAGCTTTCTTT; CDR3aa: CSATRGLLNTEAFF
j_gene: TRBJ1-1; abundance: -; d_gene: -; v_gene: TRBV4-1; CDR3nt: TGCGCCAGCAGCCAAGACGAACAGATCGATCTCTCGGCTTTCTTT; CDR3aa: CASSQDEQIDLSAFF
j_gene: TRBJ2-1; abundance: -; d_gene: -; v_gene: TRBV6-1; CDR3nt: TGTGCCAGCAGTGATTGGACCAGGGATGAGCAGCTCTTC; CDR3aa: CASSDWTRDEQLF
j_gene: TRBJ1-1; abundance: few; d_gene: -; v_gene: TRBV28; CDR3nt: TGTGCCAGCAGCCCCCAGCGGACTCCCGAAGCTTTCTTT; CDR3aa: CASSPQRTPEAFF
j_gene: TRBJ1-1; abundance: -; d_gene: TRBD1; v_gene: TRBV2; CDR3nt: TGTGCCAGCAGGGAAGGGACAGGGGTGGACACTGAAGCTTTCTTT; CDR3aa: CASREGTGVDTEAFF
j_gene: TRBJ1-5; abundance: -; d_gene: -; v_gene: TRBV6-6; CDR3nt: TGTGCCAGCGGAGTTTACGATCAGCCCCAGCATTTT; CDR3aa: CASGVYDQPQHF
j_gene: TRBJ2-1; abundance: few; d_gene: TRBD2; v_gene: TRBV5-1; CDR3nt: TGCGCCAGCAGCTACGGGACTAACGACCTCAATGAGCAGTTCTTC; CDR3aa: CASSYGTNDLNEQFF
j_gene: TRBJ1-1; abundance: few; d_gene: -; v_gene: TRBV2; CDR3nt: TGTGCCAGCAGTCCAGGGATTGGTTCTGAAGCTTTCTTT; CDR3aa: CASSPGIGSEAFF